This TCR beta chain came from a study of cytomegalovirus exposure and HLA in healthy donors. At the level of the study: It was reported in a later analysis that the same platform had been used for the 100 to 150 validation repertoires as for the approximately 670 first-cohort repertoires.

General observations from the study: A few chains tied to CMV proved CMV antigen-specific in vitro. Within the 130 or so validation repertoires, first-cohort TCR clusters tended to co-occur, according to a later analysis.

The protocol was immunoSEQ multiplex PCR, while the TCRdb copy is restricted to in-frame clones and leaves out a portion. The sample shows 300,000 to 400,000 clones, 80% to 90% of them seen only once. Notes on this clone: Its specificity is unknown.

Germline CDR1 is MRHNA and CDR2 is SNTAGT. The CDR3 extends over 17 amino acids. V dropped 3 bases and J dropped 2; count of bases not matched to a gene: 13. This receptor was taken from a woman between 18 and 29 years old in good health and CMV-seronegative. Material for sequencing was PBMCs. The genes are TRBV6-4 and TRBJ2-7, with 7 bases that match TRBD2. This CDR3 reads CASSEEGLRELPYEQYF. Here the CDR3 DNA reads TGTGCCAGCAGTGAAGAAGGTCTGCGGGAGTTGCCCTACGAGCAGTACTTC.